A single sample gave rise to the 30 T cell receptor beta chains below, sequenced in a study of blood T cell repertoires in COVID-19. Some clones are missing from TCRdb's copy, which holds only in-frame ones; the method was immunoSEQ multiplex PCR. The sample includes over 600,000 clones, 75% to 90% seen only once; the top ten take more than 0.25%. The sequencing sample was made of peripheral blood. These receptors were obtained from a woman aged 18-29 years with acute or convalescent COVID-19.

The chain recombines TRBV19 with TRBJ2-5; D may be TRBD2 (5 bases). This CDR3 is 13 amino acids long. Trimming shortened V by 4 bases and J by 5 bases, and 11 bases separated the two germline ends. Germline loops: CDR1 LNHDA, CDR2 SQIVND (reference sequence). The CDR3 protein is CASSTPPGETQYF. Here the CDR3 DNA reads TGTGCCAGTAGTACCCCTCCGGGGGAGACCCAGTACTTC.

The chain is built from TRBV12-5 and TRBJ2-7; 9 bases align to TRBD1. The CDR3 has 16 residues. V shed 6 bases, J shed 2 bases, and the junction held 11 bases outside the gene matches. Germline assignment: CDR1 LGHNT and CDR2 FRNRAP. The DNA of the CDR3 is TGTGCTAGTGGATTATACAAGGGGACAGGGACCTACGAGCAGTACTTC. Translated, it gives CASGLYKGTGTYEQYF.

The CDR3 sequence is CASSVWTSGGLDEQFF. CDR3 DNA sequence: TGTGCCAGCAGCGTTTGGACTAGCGGGGGCCTCGATGAGCAGTTCTTC. V is TRBV9 and J is TRBJ2-1; 13 bases line up with TRBD2. The CDR3 has 16 residues. CDR1 is SGDLS, CDR2 YYNGEE, per germline. The trim removed 2 bases at V and 8 bases at J, leaving 7 bases unmatched.

The V gene is TRBV27, the J gene TRBJ1-1, with a tentative D call TRBD1 (6 bases). Trimming pared 3 bases from V and 1 base from J, leaving 18 bases between. The CDR3 is made up of 17 amino acids. Germline CDR1 and CDR2: MNHEY and SMNVEV (reference sequence). CDR3 DNA sequence: TGTGCCAGCAGTTTCAAGGAACCAAGGGGGGGGAACACTGAAGCTTTCTTT. It specifies CASSFKEPRGGNTEAFF.

V gene TRBV6-5 combines with J gene TRBJ2-5, with 8 bases fitting TRBD1. V was pared by 10 bases and J by 5 bases, with 9 bases of the junction left unmatched. This CDR3 region has 13 residues. CDR1 is MNHEY and CDR2 is SVGAGI in the germline V gene. In DNA form, the CDR3 reads TGTGCCACCGGGACAGGAGGGAGGGAGACCCAGTACTTC. Its protein is CATGTGGRETQYF.

This clone was recorded a few times. The chain couples TRBV6-5 to TRBJ2-7; 7 positions agree with TRBD1. The CDR3 sequence is 14 residues long. Germline V gene sequence: CDR1 MNHEY, CDR2 SVGAGI. J lost 0 bases, V lost 8 bases, and 7 bases had no gene match. This chain's CDR3 is CASGKGASSYEQYF. As DNA, the CDR3 is TGTGCCAGCGGCAAGGGGGCGAGCTCCTACGAGCAGTACTTC.

The J gene is TRBJ1-4, the V gene TRBV3-1 (or the pseudogene TRBV3-2); 8 bases fit TRBD1. CDR3 size: 14 residues. The V segment lost 3 bases and the J segment 4 bases; nucleotides outside the gene matches: 1. Germline V gene sequence: CDR1 LGHDT, CDR2 YNNKEL (reference sequence). The CDR3 spells CASSQGQVNEKLFF. Written as DNA, the CDR3 is TGTGCCAGCAGCCAGGGACAGGTTAATGAAAAACTGTTTTTT.

There are a few counts of this clone. V gene TRBV6-1 combines with J gene TRBJ1-2; 8 bases line up with TRBD1. Germline values: CDR1 MNHNS, CDR2 SASEGT. With V trimmed by 2 bases and J by 9 bases, 11 bases remained unmatched. This CDR3 comprises 15 residues. The CDR3 loop is CASSEQGAVGLRYTF. CDR3 DNA: TGTGCCAGCAGTGAACAGGGGGCGGTAGGATTACGCTACACCTTC.

CDR3 protein: CASSYVTGGPSPLHF. The CDR3 DNA reads as TGTGCCAGCAGTTACGTAACAGGGGGCCCTTCACCCCTCCACTTT. The chain couples TRBV6-5 to TRBJ1-6, with 9 bases that match TRBD1. The V gene end was trimmed by 2 bases and the J gene end by 9 bases; junction bases not matched to a gene: 5. The CDR3 loop spans 15 amino acids. Per germline, CDR1 MNHEY and CDR2 SVGAGI.

On this clone: A read error may produce the germline difference seen at one junction end. The same CDR3 also results from other DNA sequences found in this sample. This chain connects TRBV5-4 to TRBJ2-7, with D tentatively TRBD1 (6 bases). The germline V gene has CDR1 SGHNT and CDR2 YYREEE (reference sequence). The CDR3 contains 15 residues. The DNA of the CDR3 is TGTGCCAGCAGCCACCATCCCCGGGACAATGAGGTTCAGGACTTC. This sequence encodes CASSHHPRDNEVQDF.

The chain uses TRBV3-1 (or the pseudogene TRBV3-2) and TRBJ1-2; 10 nucleotides match TRBD1. Germline V gives CDR1 LGHDT, CDR2 YNNKEL (reference sequence). Unmatched junction bases numbered 9, after V lost 5 bases and J lost 0 bases. This CDR3 is 17 amino acids long. Here the CDR3 reads CASSLKGQGFPNYGYTF. DNA of the CDR3: TGTGCCAGCAGCTTAAAGGGACAGGGGTTCCCTAACTATGGCTACACCTTC.

The chain couples TRBV5-1 to TRBJ2-3; D unresolved. This CDR3 region has 14 residues. Trimming pared 5 bases from V and 3 bases from J, leaving 13 bases between. Per germline, CDR1 SGHRS and CDR2 YFSETQ. This CDR3 is CASSNQDGTDTQYF. The CDR3 DNA follows: TGCGCCAGCAGTAATCAGGATGGGACAGATACGCAGTATTTT.

The chain has TRBV5-1 and TRBJ1-2; unclear D gene. This CDR3 comprises 14 residues. The V end lost 5 bases, the J end lost 8 bases, and 19 bases lay between the germline ends. Per germline, CDR1 SGHRS and CDR2 YFSETQ. The CDR3 sequence is CASRPGLLEAGYTF. The CDR3 nucleotides are TGCGCCAGCAGGCCCGGCTTATTGGAGGCAGGCTACACCTTC.

The rearrangement uses TRBV6-1 and TRBJ1-6; 9 bases are a match to TRBD1. Germline CDR1 reads MNHNS; CDR2 reads SASEGT. V was clipped by 2 bases and J by 6 bases; unmatched bases: 2. The CDR3 totals 15 residues. Here the CDR3 reads CASSEPGQGNSPLHF. CDR3 nucleotides: TGTGCCAGCAGTGAACCGGGACAGGGTAATTCACCCCTCCACTTT.

V gene TRBV5-6 combines with J gene TRBJ1-1; perhaps TRBD1 as D (6 bases). Between the trimmed V and J ends, which lost 3 bases and 1 base, there was a span of 16 bases. The CDR3 consists of 16 residues. The germline gives CDR1 SGHDT, CDR2 YYEEEE. CDR3 loop: CASSSPWGRWNTEAFF. The CDR3, as DNA: TGTGCCAGCAGCTCGCCCTGGGGGCGGTGGAACACTGAAGCTTTCTTT. The full variable domain, in which reference TRBV5-6 and TRBJ1-1 provide the parts outside the CDR3, is DAGVTQSPTHLIKTRGQQVTLRCSPKSGHDTVSWYQQALGQGPQFIFQYYEEEERQRGNFPDRFSGHQFPNYSSELNVNALLLGDSALYLCASSSPWGRWNTEAFFGQGTRLTVV.

The V and J genes are TRBV3-1 (or the pseudogene TRBV3-2) and TRBJ1-3; D is unclear. CDR3 length: 15 residues. Deletions cut 2 bases from V and 4 bases from J, with 12 bases between. The germline V gene has CDR1 LGHDT and CDR2 YNNKEL (reference sequence). This chain's CDR3 is CASSQYAGTGNTIYF. The CDR3 coding sequence is TGTGCCAGCAGCCAATATGCGGGTACAGGAAACACCATATATTTT.

The chain links TRBV21-1 to TRBJ2-7; the DNA was not compared with TRBD1, the D call given in the table. TRBV21-1 constitutes a pseudogene. The CDR3 totals 14 residues. The CDR3 loop is CASSKEARDYEQYF. The CDR3, as DNA: TGTGCCAGCAGCAAAGAGGCCAGGGACTACGAGCAGTACTTC.

The chain uses TRBV5-4 and TRBJ2-3; TRBD1 might be the D (6 bases). Trimming removed 4 bases at V and 7 bases at J, with 16 bases between. CDR3 size: 14 residues. Germline assignment: CDR1 SGHNT and CDR2 YYREEE (reference sequence). CDR3 DNA sequence: TGTGCCAGCAGCCCACAGGGTAGGCGTTATACGCAGTATTTT. The encoded protein is CASSPQGRRYTQYF. The full variable domain, rest sourced from reference TRBV5-4 and TRBJ2-3, is ETGVTQSPTHLIKTRGQQVTLRCSSQSGHNTVSWYQQALGQGPQFIFQYYREEENGRGNFPPRFSGLQFPNYSSELNVNALELDDSALYLCASSPQGRRYTQYFGPGTRLTVL.

The V gene is TRBV9, the J gene TRBJ1-1; no clear D. The germline CDR1 and CDR2 sequences are SGDLS and YYNGEE. V gave up 4 bases and J gave up 0 bases, with 10 bases separating them. The CDR3 is 14 amino acids. The CDR3 DNA follows: TGTGCCAGCAGCAACCAGGCACTGAACACTGAAGCTTTCTTT. Protein sequence: CASSNQALNTEAFF.

On this clone: Within the sample, other DNA sequences also encode this same CDR3. V is TRBV6-5 and J is TRBJ1-2, with 9 nucleotides matching TRBD1. The CDR3 has 15 residues. CDR1 is MNHEY, CDR2 SVGAGI, per germline. Trimming at V came to 6 bases and at J to 2 bases, leaving 7 bases not matched to a gene. This CDR3 is CASRPRQGGNYGYTF. DNA of the CDR3: TGTGCCAGCAGGCCCAGACAGGGGGGGAACTATGGCTACACCTTC.

The chain links TRBV18 to TRBJ1-1; D perhaps matches TRBD1 (6 bases). CDR1 KGHSH and CDR2 LQKENI come from the germline V gene. V was pared by 1 base and J by 5 bases, with 11 bases between. This CDR3 spans 14 amino acids. CDR3: CASSPQQGGTEAFF. The DNA of the CDR3 is TGTGCCAGCTCACCACAACAGGGAGGGACTGAAGCTTTCTTT.

V gene TRBV5-1 combines with J gene TRBJ2-2; TRBD2 aligns across 7 bases. V shed 4 bases, J shed 7 bases, and the junction held 10 bases outside the gene matches. The CDR3 has 15 residues. Germline CDR1 reads SGHRS; CDR2 reads YFSETQ. CDR3 protein: CASSRDYSRGGELFF. The CDR3 bases are TGCGCCAGCAGCCGGGACTATTCCCGGGGCGGGGAGCTGTTTTTT.

The rearrangement uses TRBV6-5 and TRBJ2-2; 7 bases fit TRBD2. V trimming: 3 bases; J trimming: 10 bases; junction bases outside the gene matches: 8. Germline lookup yields CDR1 MNHEY and CDR2 SVGAGI. This CDR3 spans 14 amino acids. CDR3 sequence reads: CASSYMAGDLELFF. The CDR3 DNA reads TGTGCCAGCAGTTATATGGCGGGGGACCTGGAGCTGTTTTTT.

The V gene is TRBV6-2 or TRBV6-3, the J gene TRBJ1-2; perhaps TRBD1 as D (5 bases). The V end was cut by 2 bases, the J end by 3 bases, with 10 bases between. Germline-derived CDR1 and CDR2 are MNHEY and SVGEGT. This CDR3 region has 14 residues. Here the CDR3 reads CASSYRGRDYGYTF. The CDR3, as DNA: TGTGCCAGCAGTTACCGTGGCAGGGACTATGGCTACACCTTC.

The CDR3 sequence is CASSSRTGGSQPQHF. The DNA for the CDR3 is TGTGCCAGCAGCTCTCGGACAGGGGGTAGTCAGCCCCAGCATTTT. This chain uses TRBV7-2 with TRBJ1-5; 10 nucleotides agree with TRBD1. Germline V gene data show CDR1 as SGHTA and CDR2 as FQGNSA. V dropped 4 bases and J dropped 6; count of bases not matched to a gene: 6. CDR3 length equals 15 residues.

The chain joins TRBV2 to TRBJ2-4; a possible D gene is TRBD1 (5 bases). Germline V lookup: CDR1 SNHLY, CDR2 FYNNEI. Deletions cut 7 bases from V and 6 bases from J, with 13 bases between. The CDR3 runs to 13 residues. CDR3 in amino acids: CASNIDRINIQYF. CDR3 nucleotide sequence: TGTGCCAGCAATATCGACAGAATAAACATTCAGTACTTC.

The V gene is TRBV12-3 or TRBV12-4, the J gene TRBJ1-2; 10 bases are a match to TRBD1. V was pared by 7 bases and J by 8 bases, with 7 bases of the junction left unmatched. The CDR3 runs 13 residues. The CDR3 reads CASTLDRGQGYTF. The CDR3 DNA reads TGTGCCAGCACCCTAGACAGGGGGCAGGGCTACACCTTC.

The V call is TRBV6-5, the J call TRBJ1-3; possible D gene TRBD1, 5 bases. The CDR3 runs to 13 residues. Germline V CDR1 and CDR2: MNHEY, SVGAGI. The V and J ends lost 6 bases and 4 bases respectively, with 10 bases between them. The CDR3 sequence: CASRKRQGNTIYF. CDR3 nucleotide sequence: TGTGCCAGCAGGAAACGACAGGGAAACACCATATATTTT.

The V gene is TRBV9, the J gene TRBJ1-2, with 7 bases aligning to TRBD1. Germline values: CDR1 SGDLS, CDR2 YYNGEE. Unmatched junction bases numbered 0, after V lost 3 bases and J lost 1 base. This CDR3 has 13 amino acids. The CDR3 region is CASSGQGNYGYTF. The CDR3, as DNA: TGTGCCAGCAGCGGACAGGGTAACTATGGCTACACCTTC. The full variable domain, rest sourced from reference TRBV9 and TRBJ1-2, is DSGVTQTPKHLITATGQRVTLRCSPRSGDLSVYWYQQSLDQGLQFLIQYYNGEERAKGNILERFSAQQFPDLHSELNLSSLELGDSALYFCASSGQGNYGYTFGSGTRLTVV.

The chain carries TRBV3-1 (or the pseudogene TRBV3-2) and TRBJ2-3; the match to TRBD1 covers 8 bases. The CDR3 totals 17 residues. The V segment lost 2 bases and the J segment 0 bases; nucleotides outside the gene matches: 7. Germline lookup yields CDR1 LGHDT and CDR2 YNNKEL (reference sequence). The CDR3 loop is CASSQITTGASTDTQYF. The CDR3 nucleotides are TGTGCCAGCAGCCAAATAACGACAGGGGCAAGCACAGATACGCAGTATTTT.